These 30 T cell receptor beta chains were all obtained from the same sample, sequenced in a study of CD8+ T cells in alopecia areata. Treatment specified: oral pan-JAK inhibitor, 5-10 mg twice daily. Once RNA had been extracted, it was reverse transcribed into cDNA to act as the sequencing template. Clones were read by immunoSEQ multiplex PCR, and TCRdb kept only the in-frame ones, dropping some. Seen here are 100,000 to 150,000 clones, 58% observed once, and the top ten hold around 30%. Sequenced here: CD8+ T cells sorted from blood, sampled at week 4, from a patient treated with tofacitinib. The source is a human donor with alopecia areata.

The rearrangement joins TRBV7-2 to TRBJ1-2; tentative D call: TRBD1 (5 bases). The V end was cut by 5 bases, the J end by 8 bases, with 12 bases between. The V gene's germline CDR1 is SGHTA and CDR2 FQGNSA. CDR3 length: 12 residues. The CDR3 nucleotides are TGTGCCAGCAGCCAAGCAGGGTTAGGCTACACCTTC. This gives the protein CASSQAGLGYTF.

The V call is TRBV4-3, the J call TRBJ1-1; TRBD1 agrees at 7 bases. CDR3 size: 17 residues. The germline V gene encodes CDR1 LGHNA and CDR2 YSLEER. V gave up 0 bases and J gave up 3 bases; unmatched junction bases: 10. The CDR3 DNA reads TGCGCCAGCAGCCAAGATCTTGAGGGGGCTCGGGACACTGAAGCTTTCTTT. It specifies CASSQDLEGARDTEAFF.

This clone was seen once. This rearrangement joins TRBV7-9 to TRBJ2-7; no definite D call. This CDR3 has 12 amino acids. Per germline, CDR1 SEHNR and CDR2 FQNEAQ (reference sequence). V was shortened by 5 bases and J by 4 bases, with 9 bases between the two germline ends. The chain's CDR3 is CASSPNGYEQYF. In DNA form, the CDR3 reads TGTGCCAGCAGCCCAAACGGTTACGAGCAGTACTTC.

There are a few counts of this clone. V usage is TRBV27 and J usage is TRBJ1-2; 7 bases align to TRBD1. Germline CDR1 reads MNHEY; CDR2 reads SMNVEV (reference sequence). The CDR3 sequence is 16 residues long. The ends lost 4 bases at V and 2 bases at J; junction bases unmatched: 10. This CDR3 is CASSSKSTGPNYGYTF. CDR3 in DNA: TGTGCCAGCAGTTCCAAGTCGACAGGGCCGAACTATGGCTACACCTTC.

This clone was recorded only once. The rearrangement links TRBV23-1 to TRBJ1-2; D possibly corresponds to TRBD1 (5 bases). TRBV23-1 is assigned to the ORF class and has an uncertain function. The CDR3 is 15 residues long. The ends were cut back, 0 bases at V and 4 bases at J, with 12 bases in the middle. CDR3 residues: CASSQSSRAPYGYTF. The CDR3 nucleotides are TGCGCCAGCAGTCAATCGAGCAGGGCCCCCTATGGCTACACCTTC.

This clone has just a few counts. The chain has TRBV29-1 and TRBJ2-2; 7 nucleotides align to TRBD1. There are 13 residues in the CDR3. V lost 6 bases, J lost 6 bases, and 7 bases stayed unmatched. Germline assignment: CDR1 SQVTM and CDR2 ANQGSEA. The CDR3 coding sequence is TGCAGCGTAGAGACAGGGACGGCCGGGGAGCTGTTTTTT. Protein sequence: CSVETGTAGELFF.

This clone was seen just once. J is TRBJ1-2 and V is TRBV30; the D is unclear. CDR1 and CDR2 (germline): GTSNPN, SVGIG (reference sequence). The CDR3 runs 12 residues. V lost 5 bases to trimming and J lost 4 bases, with 11 bases between them. The CDR3 region has the DNA TGTGCCTGGGAGGCGGGGTCCTATGGCTACACCTTC. This sequence encodes CAWEAGSYGYTF.

This clone was recorded only once. Other nucleotide sequences from this sample produce the same CDR3. This chain links TRBV30 with TRBJ1-2; D is unresolved. The CDR3 length is 12 residues. CDR1 is GTSNPN, CDR2 SVGIG, per germline (reference sequence). V lost 1 base to trimming and J lost 4 bases, with 7 bases between them. The CDR3 DNA is TGTGCCTGGAGTGGGGGAGGCTATGGCTACACCTTC. Translating gives CAWSGGGYGYTF.

The chain uses TRBV30 and TRBJ1-2, with 7 nucleotides matching TRBD1. The CDR3 is 13 amino acids. Trimming at V came to 0 bases and at J to 11 bases, leaving 9 bases not matched to a gene. The germline CDR1 and CDR2 sequences are GTSNPN and SVGIG (reference sequence). As DNA, the CDR3 is TGTGCCTGGAGTGTAGCAGGGACAGCGTGGTACACCTTC. Translated: CAWSVAGTAWYTF.

This clone was found a few times. V usage is TRBV29-1 and J usage is TRBJ2-1, with a possible D match to TRBD1 (6 bases). The CDR3 has 13 residues. Germline values: CDR1 SQVTM, CDR2 ANQGSEA. Trimming pared 0 bases from V and 5 bases from J, leaving 8 bases between. CDR3 DNA: TGCAGCGTTGAAGAGGGGGCAAACAATGAGCAGTTCTTC. As protein: CSVEEGANNEQFF.

On this clone itself: Other DNA sequences of this sample code for an identical CDR3. The chain uses TRBV29-1 and TRBJ1-2; D ambiguous. Per the germline V gene, CDR1 is SQVTM and CDR2 is ANQGSEA. V dropped 3 bases and J dropped 6 bases, with 5 bases sitting between them. This CDR3 contains 10 residues. CDR3 residues: CSVEGDGYTF. The CDR3 nucleotides are TGCAGCGTTGAGGGAGATGGCTACACCTTC. Together with reference TRBV29-1 and TRBJ1-2, the CDR3 gives the full variable domain: SAVISQKPSRDICQRGTSLTIQCQVDSQVTMMFWYRQQPGQSLTLIATANQGSEATYESGFVIDKFPISRPNLTFSTLTVSNMSPEDSSIYLCSVEGDGYTFGSGTRLTVV.

The chain carries TRBV4-1 and TRBJ1-1, with D unclear. There are 17 residues in the CDR3. Germline V gene data show CDR1 as MGHRA and CDR2 as YSYEKL. Trimming pared 0 bases from V and 1 base from J, leaving 15 bases between. DNA of the CDR3: TGCGCCAGCAGCCAAGATCAATATGCTATGGAGAACACTGAAGCTTTCTTT. Amino acid sequence: CASSQDQYAMENTEAFF.

The chain employs TRBV29-1 and TRBJ2-3, with 8 bases matching TRBD2. In germline, CDR1 is SQVTM, CDR2 ANQGSEA. This CDR3 region has 14 residues. The V gene end was trimmed by 4 bases and the J gene end by 2 bases; junction bases not matched to a gene: 5. CDR3 DNA: TGCAGCGTTGCCGGGACTAGAAACACAGATACGCAGTATTTT. Translated: CSVAGTRNTDTQYF.

The chain carries TRBV5-6 and TRBJ2-7; D call uncertain. The CDR3 runs 12 residues. Germline CDR1 is SGHDT and CDR2 is YYEEEE. Trimming took 2 bases from V and 5 from J, leaving 8 bases between them. The CDR3 reads CASSFTENEQYF. CDR3 nucleotides: TGTGCCAGCAGCTTCACAGAGAACGAGCAGTACTTC.

This chain joins TRBV30 and TRBJ2-6; 7 bases align to TRBD1. Unmatched junction bases numbered 6, after V lost 4 bases and J lost 0 bases. CDR3 length equals 16 residues. Germline V gene data show CDR1 as GTSNPN and CDR2 as SVGIG (reference sequence). For the CDR3, the DNA is TGTGCCTGGACCACCGACAGGGTCTCTGGGGCCAACGTCCTGACTTTC. Protein sequence: CAWTTDRVSGANVLTF.

DNA of the CDR3: TGCAGCGTTGAAGATAAAGCAGGCTACGAGCAGTACTTC. Residues: CSVEDKAGYEQYF. The chain joins TRBV29-1 to TRBJ2-7, with D hard to call. The germline V and J ends were trimmed by 0 bases and 3 bases, with 9 bases remaining between them. The V gene's germline CDR1 is SQVTM and CDR2 ANQGSEA. This CDR3 spans 13 amino acids.

The chain couples TRBV7-9 to TRBJ2-5; D is unresolved. This CDR3 contains 15 residues. Germline CDR1 reads SEHNR; CDR2 reads FQNEAQ (reference sequence). With 1 base removed from V and 5 bases from J, the gap between germline ends came to 14 bases. DNA of the CDR3: TGTGCCAGCAGCTTAGGCAGCCCGGAGACGGAGACCCAGTACTTC. Protein sequence: CASSLGSPETETQYF.

The chain joins TRBV27 to TRBJ2-4; no clear D gene. The CDR3 runs 14 residues. CDR1 MNHEY and CDR2 SMNVEV come from the germline V gene (reference sequence). V was shortened by 0 bases and J by 3 bases, with 6 bases between the two germline ends. The CDR3 loop reads CASSLSGFKNIQYF. CDR3 bases: TGTGCCAGCAGTTTATCCGGTTTCAAAAACATTCAGTACTTC.

The chain links TRBV27 to TRBJ2-7; 7 bases map to TRBD2. V lost 5 bases, J lost 7 bases, and 8 bases stayed unmatched. There are 13 residues in the CDR3. Germline V gene sequence: CDR1 MNHEY, CDR2 SMNVEV (reference sequence). The CDR3 sequence: CASSVSPGREQYF. In DNA, the CDR3 is TGTGCCAGCAGTGTTAGTCCCGGGAGGGAGCAGTACTTC.

The chain has TRBV27 and TRBJ2-7; 10 bases fit TRBD2. This CDR3 has 14 amino acids. The germline CDR1 and CDR2 sequences are MNHEY and SMNVEV (reference sequence). V was pared by 5 bases and J by 4 bases, with 5 bases of the junction left unmatched. The chain's CDR3 is CASSGLAAVYEQYF. CDR3 in DNA: TGTGCCAGCAGTGGACTAGCGGCGGTTTACGAGCAGTACTTC.

In its sample, this clone was seen many times. V and J are TRBV6-4 and TRBJ2-3, with 8 bases matching TRBD2. V trimming: 2 bases; J trimming: 0 bases; junction bases outside the gene matches: 4. CDR1 is MRHNA and CDR2 is SNTAGT in the germline V gene. This CDR3 comprises 16 residues. CDR3 DNA: TGTGCCAGCAGTGACGTGGCGGGGGGAAGCACAGATACGCAGTATTTT. Its protein is CASSDVAGGSTDTQYF.

The chain joins TRBV27 to TRBJ2-5; 8 positions match TRBD2. The CDR3 is 13 amino acids. Trimming removed 8 bases from V and 5 bases from J; junction bases left unmatched: 7. CDR1 and CDR2 (germline): MNHEY, SMNVEV (reference sequence). The CDR3 loop reads CASGNGRAETQYF. The CDR3 nucleotides are TGTGCCAGCGGAAACGGGAGGGCTGAGACCCAGTACTTC.

The chain joins TRBV28 to TRBJ2-7, with unresolved D. Looked up from germline, CDR1 is MDHEN and CDR2 is SYDVKM. CDR3 size: 13 residues. V was cut by 1 base and J by 6 bases, with 10 bases left in between. CDR3: CASSLSWVGEQYF. The CDR3, as DNA: TGTGCCAGCAGTTTATCGTGGGTCGGCGAGCAGTACTTC.

The chain couples TRBV5-1 to TRBJ1-1; TRBD1 might be the D (5 bases). Germline CDR1 and CDR2: SGHRS and YFSETQ. The CDR3 is 14 residues long. Trimming took 0 bases from V and 3 from J, leaving 9 bases between them. The CDR3 reads CASSLGTGYTEAFF. The DNA of the CDR3 is TGCGCCAGCAGCTTGGGTACAGGTTACACTGAAGCTTTCTTT.

This clone turned up a few times. The chain couples TRBV9 to TRBJ2-7; D not certain. Deletions cut 1 base from V and 5 bases from J, with 10 bases between. CDR1 SGDLS and CDR2 YYNGEE come from the germline V gene. The CDR3 consists of 13 residues. The CDR3 region is CASSVRVWDEQYF. CDR3 sequence (DNA): TGTGCCAGCAGCGTACGGGTCTGGGACGAGCAGTACTTC.

This clone was seen a handful of times. The chain uses TRBV27 and TRBJ2-7, with TRBD1 matching 7 bases. CDR1 is MNHEY and CDR2 is SMNVEV in the germline V gene (reference sequence). The CDR3 sequence is 16 residues long. V was clipped by 6 bases and J by 0 bases; unmatched bases: 11. CDR3 DNA: TGTGCCAGCAGCTCCCTCATGACAGGGCGCTCCTACGAGCAGTACTTC. This codes for CASSSLMTGRSYEQYF.

V is TRBV5-6 and J is TRBJ2-1; D may be TRBD2 (5 bases). V gave up 4 bases and J gave up 8 bases, with 22 bases separating them. This CDR3 is 16 amino acids long. Germline CDR1 SGHDT, CDR2 YYEEEE. The CDR3 sequence: CASSPHPSPPDYEQFF. CDR3 sequence (DNA): TGTGCCAGCAGCCCCCATCCTAGCCCTCCGGACTATGAGCAGTTCTTC.

This clone was observed a handful of times. J is TRBJ1-3 and V is TRBV29-1; 7 positions match TRBD1. This CDR3 has 13 amino acids. The V and J ends lost 6 bases and 4 bases, in that order; junction bases with no gene match: 6. Germline loops: CDR1 SQVTM, CDR2 ANQGSEA. The CDR3 reads CSVPAGQGNTIYF. The DNA for the CDR3 is TGCAGCGTCCCCGCGGGACAGGGAAACACCATATATTTT.

This sequence joins TRBV6-6 and TRBJ1-2; TRBD1 aligns across 9 bases. Germline loops: CDR1 MNHNY, CDR2 SVGAGI (reference sequence). The CDR3 runs to 14 residues. V lost 2 bases to trimming and J lost 2 bases; unmatched junction nucleotides: 0. CDR3 sequence (DNA): TGTGCCAGCAGTTACACAGGGGGCAACTATGGCTACACCTTC. Amino acid sequence: CASSYTGGNYGYTF.

The J gene is TRBJ2-7, the V gene TRBV7-8; TRBD2 aligns across 11 bases. This CDR3 is built from 15 residues. The trim removed 4 bases at V and 2 bases at J, leaving 4 bases unmatched. Germline assignment: CDR1 SGHVS and CDR2 FQNEAQ. CDR3 sequence reads: CASSYGTSGTYEQYF. The CDR3 nucleotides are TGTGCCAGCAGCTACGGGACTAGCGGTACCTACGAGCAGTACTTC.